This T cell receptor beta chain was identified in a study of technical replicates of blood from several donors. CDR1 and CDR2 from the germline V gene are GTSNPN and SVGIG (reference sequence). CDR3 length: 13 residues. V gave up 1 base and J gave up 4 bases; unmatched junction bases: 1. Repertoires were generated with immunoSEQ multiplex PCR, while TCRdb's copy carries only in-frame clones and drops some. The sample yields roughly 79,000 clones, approximately 75% seen once. The gene calls are TRBV30 and TRBJ1-1; 9 positions match TRBD1. The clonotype comes from a human donor in good health. Some clones in this sample may be carry-over from other donors' samples. The material sequenced was PBMCs. CDR3 loop: CAWSGTGVTEAFF. CDR3 nucleotide sequence: TGTGCCTGGAGTGGGACAGGGGTCACTGAAGCTTTCTTT.